This T cell receptor (beta chain) was obtained from a study of vaccination and CD4 T cells after COVID-19 (dated by TCRdb to the early 2020s). For context, the study as a whole: In the convalescent cohort there were six males and four females, among whom were two Hispanic individuals, seven Caucasians, two Asians and one multiracial person. Two doses of either the Pfizer-BioNTech BNT162b2 vaccine (n=8) or the Moderna mRNA-1273 vaccine (n=2) were administered to participants. Post-COVID blood samples were collected from convalescent patients a median of around 96 days after diagnosis, with a range of about 30 to 161 days. Post-vaccine blood samples were obtained a median of around 74 days after the second vaccine dose, with a range of about 13 to 250 days. Overlapping spike peptide pools from SARS-CoV-2 and from the common cold coronaviruses HCoV-NL63, HCoV-OC43 and HCoV-229E were used as culture stimuli. In control cultures, a CEFX viral epitope pool was used as positive control, an HIV-1 Nef peptide pool was used as negative control, or no peptide was added. In around 9 COVID-19 convalescent patients and several infection-naive healthy vaccine recipients, researchers compared the spike-specific CD4+ TCR repertoire from before mRNA vaccination with the repertoire from after. Memory CD4+ T cell crossreactivity between SARS-CoV-2 and common cold coronavirus spike proteins was assessed at the TCR clonotype level in an earlier paper using these donors.

As regards this clonotype: What this receptor recognizes is not known. A read error may produce the germline difference seen at one junction end.

Reading the germline V gene (reference sequence) gives CDR1 DFQATT and CDR2 SNEGSKA. The CDR3 has 15 amino acids, counting the end cysteine and phenylalanine. CDR3 DNA is the only sequence kept; it has 45 bases, read in frame from the first base. Explained via the paper, the treatment or condition label denotes: roughly 10-day PBMC culture with coronavirus spike peptide pools or control peptides (ViraFEST assay). CD4+ T cells from unexposed donors were collected before the COVID-19 pandemic (2011-2018). The ViraFEST assay was used in the study, in which antigen-specific T cells were expanded with peptide pools and expanded clonotypes were subsequently identified by TCR sequencing. Each well held approximately 2 million PBMCs cultured in IMDM containing roughly 5% human AB serum and approximately 10 IU/ml IL-2, with roughly 10 ug/ml peptide pools added. On days 3 and 7, half of the culture medium was replaced with fresh IL-2-containing medium. After around 10 days of culture, CD4+ T cells were isolated by negative selection with the EasySep CD4+ T cell isolation kit. Unexposed donor CD4+ T cells were tested for reactivity to SARS-CoV-2 S and N and four common cold coronavirus spike pools, as cell number allowed. Ficoll-Paque Plus gradient centrifugation was used to isolate PBMCs from whole blood, and the isolated PBMCs were then either used fresh or cryopreserved at -140C. In general, triplicate wells were set up for every culture condition. Leukapheresis product for the unexposed donors was bought commercially.

The research as a whole found: An increase in the median number of SARS-CoV-2-reactive clonotypes from approximately 21 after infection to some 38 after vaccination was observed, but the change was not found to be significant. Only a relatively small number of convalescent patients were included in the study, and early timepoints following natural infection were not analyzed. Among convalescent patients, a median about 90% of the SARS-CoV-2-reactive clones seen after vaccination appeared only after vaccination, which suggests priming specific to the vaccine. Of the vaccine-specific clones found in convalescent patients, nearly all (304 of 307) were mono-reactive for SARS-CoV-2 spike instead of being cross-reactive with common cold coronaviruses.

The library was obtained by PCR. DNA from cultured CD4+ T cells underwent TCR sequencing with the Oncomine TCR Beta short-read assay at the Johns Hopkins FTIC core. The QIAamp micro DNA kit was used to extract genomic DNA from the cultured CD4+ T cells. Oncomine TCR Beta libraries from cultured CD4+ T cells were pooled using unique dual indexes and sequenced on an Illumina iSeq 100. On the study's bioinformatics: Non-productive sequences were filtered out, and CDR3s that did not start with C, did not end with F or W, or were shorter than 7 amino acids were discarded. Antigen-specific clonotypes were identified with the MANAFEST web application by comparing peptide-stimulated wells with reference and other culture wells. To be called positive, a clone needed an FDR below 0.05, an odds ratio above 5, and a productive frequency above 0.1% in at least two of three replicate wells. A clonotype counted as cross-reactive if it showed significant expansion both in the SARS-CoV-2 spike wells and in at least one common cold coronavirus spike condition. CDR3 homology was assessed with Levenshtein distances (stringdist) and unrooted phylogenetic trees (ape) in R version 3.6.1. In TCRdb, the public reads were trimmed at Q25 with fastp and aligned with MiXCR, with productive beta chains retained. Identical CDR3 protein sequences are pooled into one entry, listed with their most common genes and DNA. TCRdb, not the original authors, processed these V and J calls. The sample yields about 10,000 distinct CDR3 sequences; about 30% were counted once. Around 13% of the sample comes from the top ten.

The sequence joins TRBV20-1 to TRBJ2-5, with the D gene not clear enough to name. The clonotype was recovered from a human donor in good health. Sample: CD4+ T cells from blood, cultured in vitro. The CDR3 reads as follows: CSARDGLSPQGTQYF. The nucleotide sequence is TGCAGTGCTAGAGATGGGCTTTCACCACAAGGGACCCAGTACTTC.